This T cell receptor (beta chain) derives from a study of human T cells and chemical hapten exposure. Study overall: Patch tests put 0.01% DPC on the upper back, read at 6 days.

Looked up from germline, CDR1 is MNHNY and CDR2 is SVGAGI (reference sequence). Trimming removed 6 bases from V and 4 bases from J, with 23 bases in between. This CDR3 region has 17 residues. The study's findings and limits: Versus controls, significantly more large CDR3 similarity clusters arose from expanded TCRs. Healthy people's immune response may differ from that of the donors, who had alopecia.

TCRdb used MiXCR to reprocess the RACE reads, holding one entry per CDR3 protein. The sample lists about 69,000 distinct CDR3 sequences, around a third seen once, with about 9.6% in the top ten. Notes on this clonotype: The antigen remains undetermined.

The time point is: patch test 1, 2 weeks after DPC sensitization. Treatment here: therapeutic diphenylcyclopropenone sensitization with weekly scalp DPC. The sequenced sample was whole blood, obtained in connection with sensitization to the hapten diphenylcyclopropenone (DPC). The chain employs TRBV6-6 and TRBJ2-3; D is unresolved. The TCR sequence derives from a man in his forties or fifties with alopecia areata. Some clones in this sample may be carry-over from other donors' samples. The CDR3 DNA follows: TGTGCCAGCAGAACCACCACCGGGTCTTTAAGAGCAGATACGCAGTATTTT. Amino acids: CASRTTTGSLRADTQYF.